The 26 T cell receptor beta chains below all came from one sample that was sequenced in a study of graft-versus-host responses after intestinal transplantation. Their antigen targets remain unknown. Method: immunoSEQ multiplex PCR; TCRdb's copy keeps in-frame clones and lacks some. The sample consists of around 99,000 clones, about 92% of them appearing once. Here the sequenced sample was unstimulated CD8+ T cells sorted from spleen or lymph node cells, taken before intestinal transplant. The receptors were gathered from a human donor who received an intestinal transplant.

The CDR3 nucleotides are TGTGCCAGCAGCCCACCGGGACTAGCGGGGGGTCCCTACAATGAGCAGTTCTTC. Translating it yields CASSPPGLAGGPYNEQFF. The V gene is TRBV2, the J gene TRBJ2-1; 15 positions match TRBD2. The CDR3 length is 18 residues. Germline values: CDR1 SNHLY, CDR2 FYNNEI. J lost 2 bases, V lost 6 bases, and 8 bases had no gene match.

Only one count was recorded for this clone. The V and J genes are TRBV6-1 and TRBJ2-3, with 11 bases matching TRBD2. The length of the CDR3 is 16 residues. Germline assignment: CDR1 MNHNS and CDR2 SASEGT. J gave up 0 bases and V 2 bases, and 1 base lay outside the gene matches. CDR3 bases: TGTGCCAGCAGTGAATTAGCGGGGGGGAGCACAGATACGCAGTATTTT. Protein sequence: CASSELAGGSTDTQYF.

The chain links TRBV7-9 to TRBJ2-6; 9 positions agree with TRBD2. Germline-derived CDR1 and CDR2 are SEHNR and FQNEAQ (reference sequence). This CDR3 is 16 amino acids long. The trim removed 4 bases at V and 4 bases at J, leaving 5 bases unmatched. The CDR3 DNA is TGTGCCAGCAGCTCCTTAGCGGGGGCCGGGGCCAACGTCCTGACTTTC. It translates to CASSSLAGAGANVLTF.

The CDR3 DNA reads as TGTGCCAGCAGCTTGGGACAGGGGTTGGAGCAGTTCTTC. This encodes CASSLGQGLEQFF. This chain links TRBV7-9 with TRBJ2-1; 10 nucleotides agree with TRBD1. CDR1 and CDR2 from the germline V gene are SEHNR and FQNEAQ (reference sequence). This CDR3 has 13 amino acids. V was clipped by 3 bases and J by 10 bases; unmatched bases: 3.

In DNA, the CDR3 is TGTGCCAGCAGTGGACTAGCGTTGTACGAGCAGTACTTC. Protein sequence: CASSGLALYEQYF. The chain uses TRBV2 and TRBJ2-7; 8 positions agree with TRBD2. The CDR3 has 13 amino acids. Per the germline V gene, CDR1 is SNHLY and CDR2 is FYNNEI. J gave up 4 bases and V 4 bases, and 3 bases lay outside the gene matches.

In its sample, this clone was seen once. This sequence joins TRBV29-1 and TRBJ1-1; D is unresolved. The germline gives CDR1 SQVTM, CDR2 ANQGSEA. The length of the CDR3 is 12 residues. V lost 8 bases, J lost 1 base, and 11 bases lay in between. The CDR3 nucleotides read TGCAGCCCAAATCGAGGGAACACTGAAGCTTTCTTT. Translating it yields CSPNRGNTEAFF.

The chain combines TRBV4-3 with TRBJ2-7; D is perhaps TRBD1 (6 bases). CDR3 length: 14 residues. V lost 1 base and J 5 bases, leaving 12 bases between the germline ends. Per germline, CDR1 LGHNA and CDR2 YSLEER. The CDR3 region has the DNA TGCGCCAGCAGCCAAGTCAACAGGGTGCACGAGCAGTACTTC. This codes for CASSQVNRVHEQYF.

The rearrangement joins TRBV27 to TRBJ2-6; D not certain. Trimming took off 2 bases at V and 2 bases at J, with 7 bases between the two ends. This CDR3 is 15 amino acids long. The germline CDR1 and CDR2 sequences are MNHEY and SMNVEV (reference sequence). The chain's CDR3 is CASSLTLAGANVLTF. The CDR3, as DNA: TGTGCCAGCAGTTTAACTCTGGCTGGGGCCAACGTCCTGACTTTC. The full variable domain, its missing parts supplied by reference TRBV27 and TRBJ2-6, is EAQVTQNPRYLITVTGKKLTVTCSQNMNHEYMSWYRQDPGLGLRQIYYSMNVEVTDKGDVPEGYKVSRKEKRNFPLILESPSPNQTSLYFCASSLTLAGANVLTFGAGSRLTVL.

The V gene is TRBV19, the J gene TRBJ2-5, with 11 bases aligning to TRBD2. The CDR3 spans 18 residues. With V trimmed by 10 bases and J by 7 bases, 23 bases remained unmatched. CDR1 is LNHDA, CDR2 SQIVND, per germline (reference sequence). The CDR3 DNA sequence: TGTGCCATCCCAACCCGGTGTCTAGCGGGGGGCAGGGTCGCGACCCAGTACTTC. It codes for CAIPTRCLAGGRVATQYF.

The chain combines TRBV9 with TRBJ1-6; D unclear. The length of the CDR3 is 12 residues. Germline V gives CDR1 SGDLS, CDR2 YYNGEE. Trimming left V 3 bases short and J 10 bases short, with 8 bases between. Here the CDR3 reads CASSGGGSPLHF. CDR3 DNA sequence: TGTGCCAGCAGCGGGGGAGGGTCACCCCTCCACTTT. The full variable domain, rest sourced from reference TRBV9 and TRBJ1-6, is DSGVTQTPKHLITATGQRVTLRCSPRSGDLSVYWYQQSLDQGLQFLIQYYNGEERAKGNILERFSAQQFPDLHSELNLSSLELGDSALYFCASSGGGSPLHFGNGTRLTVT.

This sequence joins TRBV9 and TRBJ1-4; 9 bases match TRBD1. Germline trimming cut 3 bases from V and 7 bases from J; bases unmatched to any gene: 7. This CDR3 spans 15 amino acids. Germline values: CDR1 SGDLS, CDR2 YYNGEE. CDR3 nucleotides: TGTGCCAGCAGCGCACCGACAGGGGGTACTGAAAAACTGTTTTTT. Its translation: CASSAPTGGTEKLFF.

The chain has TRBV30 and TRBJ1-1, with TRBD1 matching 7 bases. V dropped 7 bases and J dropped 7; count of bases not matched to a gene: 6. CDR3 length: 11 residues. The V gene's germline CDR1 is GTSNPN and CDR2 SVGIG (reference sequence). CDR3 coding DNA: TGTGCCTTCCGACAGGGCCGTGAAGCTTTCTTT. It specifies CAFRQGREAFF.

The rearrangement uses TRBV5-6 and TRBJ2-7; TRBD1 is a possible D gene (5 bases). This CDR3 comprises 15 residues. CDR1 and CDR2 (germline): SGHDT, YYEEEE. Trimming removed 0 bases from V and 7 bases from J, with 17 bases in between. DNA of the CDR3: TGTGCCAGCAGCTTGGGAACAGGATTAACGGTGGAGCAGTACTTC. It is translated as CASSLGTGLTVEQYF.

The chain joins TRBV4-3 to TRBJ2-3, with D possibly TRBD2 on 5 matching bases. Looked up from germline, CDR1 is LGHNA and CDR2 is YSLEER. This CDR3 is built from 15 residues. With 0 bases removed from V and 1 base from J, the gap between germline ends came to 8 bases. CDR3 DNA sequence: TGCGCCAGCAGCCAAGATAACGGGGGCACAGATACGCAGTATTTT. It yields the protein CASSQDNGGTDTQYF.

The chain joins TRBV2 to TRBJ1-2; a weak D match, TRBD1 (5 bases). Trimming took off 0 bases at V and 1 base at J, with 9 bases between the two ends. The length of the CDR3 is 15 residues. The germline V gene has CDR1 SNHLY and CDR2 FYNNEI. CDR3 amino acids: CASSEAPTDNYGYTF. The CDR3 bases are TGTGCCAGCAGTGAAGCGCCGACAGATAACTATGGCTACACCTTC. Looking up the rest from reference TRBV2 and TRBJ1-2 gives the full variable domain: EPEVTQTPSHQVTQMGQEVILRCVPISNHLYFYWYRQILGQKVEFLVSFYNNEISEKSEIFDDQFSVERPDGSNFTLKIRSTKLEDSAMYFCASSEAPTDNYGYTFGSGTRLTVV.

This clone showed up just once. J is TRBJ2-3 and V is TRBV27; 8 bases agree with TRBD1. The CDR3 is made up of 15 amino acids. The V segment lost 8 bases and the J segment 2 bases; nucleotides outside the gene matches: 9. CDR1 MNHEY and CDR2 SMNVEV come from the germline V gene (reference sequence). CDR3 sequence (DNA): TGTGCCAGCGGCCCAGCAGGGGGCCTCACAGATACGCAGTATTTT. Translation gives CASGPAGGLTDTQYF.

The chain joins TRBV13 to TRBJ1-2, with D perhaps TRBD1 (5 bases). Trimming stripped 4 bases from V and 5 bases from J, with 11 bases between. This CDR3 comprises 13 residues. The germline CDR1 and CDR2 sequences are PRHDT and FYEKMQ (reference sequence). CDR3 coding DNA: TGTGCCAGCAGCTCGCAGGGCGGTTATGGCTACACCTTC. Its translation is CASSSQGGYGYTF. The variable domain in full, completed from reference TRBV13 and TRBJ1-2, reads AAGVIQSPRHLIKEKRETATLKCYPIPRHDTVYWYQQGPGQDPQFLISFYEKMQSDKGSIPDRFSAQQFSDYHSELNMSSLELGDSALYFCASSSQGGYGYTFGSGTRLTVV.

The chain links TRBV27 to TRBJ2-7; 8 bases are a match to TRBD1. In germline, CDR1 is MNHEY, CDR2 SMNVEV (reference sequence). This CDR3 is 14 amino acids long. The ends lost 6 bases at V and 0 bases at J; junction bases unmatched: 4. The CDR3 coding sequence is TGTGCCAGCAGCCTCGGGACAGGCTCCTACGAGCAGTACTTC. Protein product: CASSLGTGSYEQYF.

This sequence joins TRBV11-2 and TRBJ2-7, with 7 positions matching TRBD2. This CDR3 is 15 amino acids long. Looked up from germline, CDR1 is SGHAT and CDR2 is FQNNGV. Trimming cost V 3 bases and J 0 bases; bases outside gene matches: 5. The chain's CDR3 is CASSFTGGFSYEQYF. The DNA of the CDR3 is TGTGCCAGCAGCTTCACCGGGGGGTTCTCCTACGAGCAGTACTTC.

A note on this clone: The sample has other DNA sequences that encode this CDR3 too. The chain carries TRBV4-3 and TRBJ2-7; 7 positions match TRBD1. This CDR3 spans 15 amino acids. Trimming cost V 0 bases and J 3 bases; bases outside gene matches: 5. Germline V lookup: CDR1 LGHNA, CDR2 YSLEER. The CDR3 sequence is CASSQDKAGGYEQYF. DNA for the CDR3: TGCGCCAGCAGCCAAGATAAGGCAGGGGGCTACGAGCAGTACTTC.

The rearrangement links TRBV13 to TRBJ2-1, with D perhaps matching TRBD1 (5 bases). The CDR3 runs to 15 residues. Germline assignment: CDR1 PRHDT and CDR2 FYEKMQ (reference sequence). Between the trimmed V and J ends, which lost 4 bases and 5 bases, there was a span of 15 bases. In nucleotides, the CDR3 is TGTGCCAGCAGCTCCAGGGTTCGAACAAACAATGAGCAGTTCTTC. Its protein product is CASSSRVRTNNEQFF.

V gene TRBV29-1 combines with J gene TRBJ2-7; 10 bases map to TRBD1. The CDR3 spans 17 residues. The V and J ends lost 2 bases and 2 bases, in that order; junction bases with no gene match: 12. Germline values: CDR1 SQVTM, CDR2 ANQGSEA. The chain's CDR3 is CSVESDEGQGGTYEQYF. The CDR3 nucleotides are TGCAGCGTTGAAAGCGACGAAGGACAGGGGGGGACCTACGAGCAGTACTTC.

This chain links TRBV11-3 with TRBJ1-2; D might be TRBD1 (6 bases). CDR3 length: 12 amino acids. Germline CDR1 reads SGHNT; CDR2 reads YENEEA. V lost 5 bases, J lost 4 bases, and 8 bases lay in between. The CDR3 region has the DNA TGTGCCAGCAGCGACAGGACCTATGGCTACACCTTC. Amino acid sequence: CASSDRTYGYTF.

Here the CDR3 DNA reads TGTGCCACCAGCTCATACAGGGTCGGCGAGCAGTACTTC. This encodes CATSSYRVGEQYF. The chain couples TRBV15 to TRBJ2-7; a weak D match, TRBD1 (6 bases). The V and J ends lost 5 bases and 6 bases respectively, with 14 bases between them. In germline, CDR1 is LNHNV, CDR2 YYDKDF (reference sequence). This CDR3 has 13 amino acids. Complete variable domain (other parts from reference TRBV15 and TRBJ2-7): DAMVIQNPRYQVTQFGKPVTLSCSQTLNHNVMYWYQQKSSQAPKLLFHYYDKDFNNEADTPDNFQSRRPNTSFCFLDIRSPGLGDTAMYLCATSSYRVGEQYFGPGTRLTVT.

The chain couples TRBV7-2 to TRBJ2-1; D is uncertain. Germline values: CDR1 SGHTA, CDR2 FQGNSA. The ends were cut back, 3 bases at V and 0 bases at J, with 9 bases in the middle. The CDR3 is 15 residues long. This CDR3 reads CASSFRGSSYNEQFF. The CDR3 coding sequence is TGTGCCAGCAGCTTTAGAGGCAGCTCCTACAATGAGCAGTTCTTC.

The V call is TRBV6-5, the J call TRBJ1-3; D is undetermined. This CDR3 comprises 15 residues. Germline V gene data show CDR1 as MNHEY and CDR2 as SVGAGI. V dropped 5 bases and J dropped 2 bases, with 13 bases sitting between them. CDR3 coding DNA: TGTGCCAGCAGTCTGGACGGGGAAACTGGAAACACCATATATTTT. Translating gives CASSLDGETGNTIYF.